This TCR beta chain was captured in a study of blood T cell repertoires in COVID-19. Looking at the study overall: Material from acute and convalescent COVID-19 was sourced from the United States, Italy and Spain. In each case, the material was cDNA or gDNA derived from T cells, B-cell-depleted T cells, or PBMCs.

In germline, CDR1 is SNHLY, CDR2 FYNNEI. The V gene lost 10 bases and the J gene lost 0 bases, with 13 bases spanning the gap. The CDR3 runs 14 residues. Original analysis: Nucleated cell counts were estimated from reference gene primer amplification. The protocol was immunoSEQ multiplex PCR, while the TCRdb copy is restricted to in-frame clones and leaves out a portion. V, J and clone size were drawn from that table, and D and trimming were deduced from the DNA. Among roughly 200,000 clones listed, around 88% were seen once. What was sequenced was peripheral blood. V is TRBV2 and J is TRBJ1-3, with D hard to call. The sequence was collected from a woman in her 30s with acute or convalescent COVID-19. The CDR3 is CATPGEVSGNTIYF. CDR3 sequence (DNA): TGTGCCACCCCCGGGGAGGTCTCTGGAAACACCATATATTTT.